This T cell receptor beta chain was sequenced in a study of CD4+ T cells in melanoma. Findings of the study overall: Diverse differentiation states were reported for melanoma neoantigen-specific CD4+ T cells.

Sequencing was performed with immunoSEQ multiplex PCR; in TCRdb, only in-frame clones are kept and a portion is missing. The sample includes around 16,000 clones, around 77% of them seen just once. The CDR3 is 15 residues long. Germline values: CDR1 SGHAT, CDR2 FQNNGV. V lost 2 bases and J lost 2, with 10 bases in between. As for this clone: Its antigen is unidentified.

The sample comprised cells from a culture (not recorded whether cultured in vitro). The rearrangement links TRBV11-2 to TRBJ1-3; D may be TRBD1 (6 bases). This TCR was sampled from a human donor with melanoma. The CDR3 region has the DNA TGTGCCAGCAGCTTATCGGGGGCACCTGGAAACACCATATATTTT. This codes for CASSLSGAPGNTIYF.